This is a list of T cell receptor beta chains from one sample in a study of blood T cells in healthy people across ages. TCRdb recomputed calls from the 5' RACE reads with MiXCR, one row per CDR3 protein. The sample has 600,000 to 650,000 distinct CDR3 sequences; around 54% are singletons. The sample taken for sequencing was blood. The receptors originated from a man in his sixties in good health. Both conserved end residues are part of each CDR3. Each record gives: clone size, CDR3 length, D gene, J gene, V gene, CDR3 protein, CDR3 DNA. The D gene is left open where the match is weak. Expanded clones are given a class, and other clones once, few, many or no size at all.

>few|13|-|TRBJ2-4|TRBV9
CASSRELGDIQYF
TGTGCCAGCAGCAGGGAACTAGGGGACATTCAGTACTTC
>-|11|-|TRBJ2-5|TRBV29-1
CSAGAGETQYF
TGCAGCGCTGGGGCGGGGGAGACCCAGTACTTC
>-|14|-|TRBJ2-5|TRBV10-3
CAISTGTGRETQYF
TGTGCCATCAGTACTGGGACTGGCAGGGAGACCCAGTACTTC
>-|17|TRBD1|TRBJ2-5|TRBV24-1
CATSDLSWTGIGETQYF
TGTGCCACCAGTGATCTATCTTGGACAGGGATAGGTGAGACCCAGTACTTC
>-|12|-|TRBJ1-1|TRBV5-1
CATGPLRTEAFF
TGCGCCACGGGGCCTTTGCGGACTGAAGCTTTCTTT
>-|18|-|TRBJ2-1|TRBV11-2
CASSLDLVYREEGNEQFF
TGTGCCAGCAGCTTAGATCTGGTGTACAGGGAGGAGGGCAATGAGCAGTTCTTC
>few|15|-|TRBJ1-6|TRBV6-5
CASSSQGGGNSPLHF
TGTGCCAGCAGTTCTCAGGGAGGTGGGAATTCACCCCTCCACTTT
>few|14|TRBD1|TRBJ2-5|TRBV15
CATSRGQGRETQYF
TGTGCCACCAGCAGGGGACAGGGGAGAGAGACCCAGTACTTC
>-|16|-|TRBJ1-2|TRBV5-1
CASSLAMGSPGGGYTF
TGCGCCAGCAGCTTGGCCATGGGGTCTCCTGGTGGCGGCTACACCTTC
>-|14|-|TRBJ2-5|TRBV15
CATSNHQSGETQYF
TGTGCCACCAGCAACCACCAGTCCGGGGAGACCCAGTACTTC
>-|16|TRBD2|TRBJ2-3|TRBV13
CASSQRLAGVADTQYF
TGTGCCAGCAGCCAGCGACTAGCGGGAGTAGCAGATACGCAGTATTTT
>-|14|-|TRBJ2-1|TRBV9
CASSGRISGNEQFF
TGTGCCAGCAGCGGGCGGATAAGCGGCAATGAGCAGTTCTTC
>few|13|TRBD2|TRBJ2-5|TRBV10-3
CAIKGAGDETQYF
TGTGCCATCAAGGGAGCGGGGGACGAGACCCAGTACTTC
>-|15|TRBD1|TRBJ2-7|TRBV10-1
CASSDTGTGVFKQYF
TGCGCCAGCAGTGACACCGGGACAGGGGTCTTTAAGCAGTACTTC
>-|14|-|TRBJ1-1|TRBV11-2
CASSGREPGTEAFF
TGTGCCAGCAGCGGCAGGGAGCCTGGCACTGAAGCTTTCTTT
>-|14|TRBD1|TRBJ1-1|TRBV10-3
CAISLQGVGTEAFF
TGTGCCATCAGTCTCCAGGGGGTCGGCACTGAAGCTTTCTTT
>-|14|-|TRBJ2-7|TRBV3-1
CASSPAAGSYEQYF
TGTGCCAGCAGCCCCGCAGCGGGCTCCTACGAGCAGTACTTC
>few|15|-|TRBJ2-5|TRBV5-1
CASSGVIRGQETQYF
TGCGCCAGCAGCGGGGTGATTAGGGGCCAAGAGACCCAGTACTTC
>many|16|-|TRBJ2-2|TRBV5-1
CASSLNIGPNTGELFF
TGCGCCAGCAGCTTGAATATTGGGCCGAACACCGGGGAGCTGTTTTTT
>-|14|-|TRBJ2-3|TRBV20-1
CSARNQRRADTQYF
TGCAGTGCTAGAAATCAAAGGCGGGCAGATACGCAGTATTTT
>-|14|TRBD1|TRBJ1-4|TRBV28
CASRPQGRHEKLFF
TGTGCCAGCAGACCACAGGGGCGCCATGAAAAACTGTTTTTT
>few|14|-|TRBJ2-5|TRBV5-1
CASSLGRRQETQYF
TGCGCCAGCAGCTTGGGACGACGCCAAGAGACCCAGTACTTC
>-|13|-|TRBJ2-1|TRBV15
CATSPRRGNEQFF
TGTGCCACCTCCCCCCGCCGCGGTAATGAGCAGTTCTTC
>-|15|-|TRBJ1-2|TRBV4-1
CASSQAEKGRGGYTF
TGCGCCAGCAGCCAAGCGGAAAAGGGTAGGGGCGGCTACACCTTC
>-|16|-|TRBJ1-2|TRBV6-1
CASLTRRTSRGHGYTF
TGTGCCAGCTTAACACGACGAACGTCTAGGGGTCATGGCTACACCTTC
>-|12|TRBD2|TRBJ2-1|TRBV29-1
CSVDRGGSEQFF
TGCAGCGTTGACCGCGGGGGGTCTGAGCAGTTCTTC
>-|14|-|TRBJ1-2|TRBV25-1
CASSEFSWPYGYTF
TGTGCCAGCAGTGAATTTAGCTGGCCCTATGGCTACACCTTC
>-|14|TRBD2|TRBJ2-5|TRBV2
CASSPRTSYQTQYF
TGTGCCAGCAGTCCTAGGACTAGCTACCAGACCCAGTACTTC
>-|15|-|TRBJ2-7|TRBV6-6
CASSADFYRAYEQYF
TGTGCCAGCAGTGCGGACTTTTATCGGGCCTACGAGCAGTACTTC
>few|12|-|TRBJ2-1|TRBV28
CASSPDPNEQFF
TGTGCCAGCAGTCCCGATCCAAATGAGCAGTTCTTC
>many|13|-|TRBJ1-4|TRBV20-1
CSARGGPNEKLFF
TGCAGTGCTAGAGGCGGTCCTAATGAAAAACTGTTTTTT
>-|12|-|TRBJ2-5|TRBV11-3
CASSSMGETQYF
TGTGCCAGCAGCTCAATGGGAGAGACCCAGTACTTC
>few|13|-|TRBJ2-3|TRBV2
CASRQGNADTQYF
TGTGCCAGCAGACAGGGTAACGCAGATACGCAGTATTTT
>many|13|-|TRBJ2-1|TRBV5-1
CASSLALDNEQFF
TGCGCCAGCAGCTTGGCACTTGACAATGAGCAGTTCTTC
>few|14|-|TRBJ2-1|TRBV10-3
CAITEGGRGNEQFF
TGTGCCATCACCGAAGGCGGCAGGGGCAATGAGCAGTTCTTC
>-|14|-|TRBJ2-7|TRBV3-1
CASSQSLGGSEQYF
TGTGCCAGCAGCCAATCTCTAGGGGGATCCGAGCAGTACTTC
>few|14|-|TRBJ2-3|TRBV10-1
CASSESGPANTQYF
TGCGCCAGCAGTGAGTCGGGTCCGGCGAATACGCAGTATTTT
>-|16|TRBD1|TRBJ1-6|TRBV9
CASSSHPGQQGSPLHF
TGTGCCAGCAGCTCGCACCCGGGACAGCAAGGCTCACCCCTCCACTTT
>-|14|TRBD2|TRBJ2-7|TRBV20-1
CSALTSGDTYEQYF
TGCAGTGCTCTAACTAGCGGGGACACCTACGAGCAGTACTTC
>-|16|TRBD2|TRBJ2-5|TRBV7-2
CASSLGPSRGEETQYF
TGTGCCAGCAGCTTAGGCCCTAGCCGGGGGGAAGAGACCCAGTACTTC
>-|12|-|TRBJ2-5|TRBV14
CASGGHGETQYF
TGTGCCAGCGGGGGGCACGGGGAGACCCAGTACTTC
>-|13|-|TRBJ2-1|TRBV28
CASRTPVGDEQFF
TGTGCCAGCAGGACCCCGGTGGGAGATGAGCAGTTCTTC
>-|13|TRBD1|TRBJ1-2|TRBV10-3
CATATGLNEGYTF
TGTGCCACTGCGACAGGGTTGAATGAAGGCTACACCTTC
>-|14|-|TRBJ2-7|TRBV10-3
CAISETAGVIEQYF
TGTGCCATCAGTGAAACCGCCGGGGTGATCGAGCAGTACTTC
>-|16|-|TRBJ2-6|TRBV6-5
CASSPGRYSGANVLTF
TGTGCCAGCAGTCCCGGACGGTACTCTGGGGCCAACGTCCTGACTTTC